This entry lists 31 T cell receptor beta chains sequenced from one sample in a study of a mutant IDH1 vaccine in newly diagnosed glioma (dated by TCRdb to about 2021). No antigen has been identified for these receptors. What the time point label conveys for this sample: week 47, end of study. Every vaccine dose consisted of 300 ug of a 20-mer mutant IDH1 peptide in Montanide, administered subcutaneously together with topical imiquimod. To prepare the library, the immunoSEQ multiplex PCR assay was applied. In TCRdb, the immuneACCESS table is reduced to in-frame sequences with V and J assigned. These tables do not hold every clone; where another copy was compared, an unresolved V gene accounts for under half, and the others remain unexplained. Present in this sample are tens of thousands of clones, 75% to 85% of which were seen just once. The ten biggest clones cover 5.2% of the sample. The input for sequencing was PBMCs, taken from a glioma patient whose treatment included an IDH1 peptide vaccine. The receptors derive from a man between 35 and 55 years old with glioma.

The chain employs TRBV11-2 and TRBJ2-2; D unclear. Germline V gene sequence: CDR1 SGHAT, CDR2 FQNNGV. V lost 11 bases, J lost 6 bases, and 16 bases lay in between. The CDR3 has 13 residues. CDR3 bases: TGTGCCTCCGGCTGGGCGTTCGCCGGGGAGCTGTTTTTT. The encoded protein is CASGWAFAGELFF.

V is TRBV14 and J is TRBJ2-7; D ambiguous. CDR3 length: 14 amino acids. With 0 bases removed from V and 0 bases from J, the gap between germline ends came to 6 bases. Germline V lookup: CDR1 SGHDN, CDR2 FVKESK. CDR3 amino acids: CASSQDVVSYEQYF. The CDR3 DNA reads as TGTGCCAGCAGCCAAGATGTGGTCTCCTACGAGCAGTACTTC.

This clone has only one observation. Compared with germline, one end of the junction differs, possibly owing to a read error. The V gene is TRBV5-1, the J gene TRBJ1-1; possible D gene TRBD1, 5 bases. The CDR3 totals 16 residues. CDR1 SGHRS and CDR2 YFSETQ come from the germline V gene. CDR3 region: CASSPMGDVWNPEAFF. CDR3 coding DNA: TGCGCCAGCAGCCCTATGGGGGACGTCTGGAACCCTGAAGCTTTCTTT. The full variable domain, with the rest looked up from reference TRBV5-1 and TRBJ1-1, is KAGVTQTPRYLIKTRGQQVTLSCSPISGHRSVSWYQQTPGQGLQFLFEYFSETQRNKGNFPGRFSGRQFSNSRSEMNVSTLELGDSALYLCASSPMGDVWNPEAFFGQGTRLTVV.

This clone was counted between two and nine times. The chain links TRBV6-1 to TRBJ1-5, with D unresolved. V lost 0 bases and J lost 3, with 9 bases in between. Germline V CDR1 and CDR2: MNHNS, SASEGT. CDR3 length equals 15 residues. The CDR3 DNA follows: TGTGCCAGCAGTGAAGCGGAAGGTTTCAATCAGCCCCAGCATTTT. This sequence encodes CASSEAEGFNQPQHF.

This clone was seen a few times. J is TRBJ1-6 and V is TRBV6-5, with D unresolved. Trimming stripped 2 bases from V and 8 bases from J, with 10 bases between. CDR1 is MNHEY and CDR2 is SVGAGI in the germline V gene. The CDR3 totals 14 residues. This CDR3 reads CASSYTGTYSPLHF. The CDR3 region has the DNA TGTGCCAGCAGTTACACTGGAACCTATTCACCCCTCCACTTT.

The chain recombines TRBV5-4 with TRBJ2-7, with 11 nucleotides matching TRBD2. Trimming took 4 bases from V and 1 from J; bases not matched to a gene: 4. The germline gives CDR1 SGHNT, CDR2 YYREEE (reference sequence). CDR3 length: 15 amino acids. The CDR3 sequence is CASSGGTSGSYEQYF. In nucleotides, the CDR3 is TGTGCCAGCAGCGGCGGGACTAGCGGTTCCTACGAGCAGTACTTC.

The chain employs TRBV7-2 and TRBJ1-1; possible D gene TRBD1, 5 bases. Germline loops: CDR1 SGHTA, CDR2 FQGNSA. The CDR3 consists of 14 residues. With 5 bases removed from V and 4 bases from J, the gap between germline ends came to 14 bases. The CDR3 loop is CASSPTGLSTEAFF. CDR3 nucleotides: TGTGCCAGCAGCCCGACGGGACTCAGCACTGAAGCTTTCTTT.

V is TRBV5-4 and J is TRBJ2-2; D gene ambiguous. Trimming left V 4 bases short and J 2 bases short, with 6 bases between. CDR3 length: 13 amino acids. Germline CDR1 and CDR2: SGHNT and YYREEE (reference sequence). The CDR3 region is CASSPRNTGELFF. CDR3 nucleotide sequence: TGTGCCAGCAGCCCCCGAAACACCGGGGAGCTGTTTTTT.

The chain has TRBV7-6 and TRBJ2-5, with TRBD1 matching over 8 bases. Losses at the gene ends were 5 bases for V and 9 bases for J; bases not matched to a gene: 5. The germline V gene encodes CDR1 SGHVS and CDR2 FNYEAQ. The CDR3 has 12 amino acids. CDR3 residues: CASSLNRGAQYF. The DNA of the CDR3 is TGTGCCAGCAGCCTAAACAGGGGGGCCCAGTACTTC. The variable domain in full, with the rest retrieved from reference TRBV7-6 and TRBJ2-5, is GAGVSQSPRYKVTKRGQDVALRCDPISGHVSLYWYRQALGQGPEFLTYFNYEAQQDKSGLPNDRFSAERPEGSISTLTIQRTEQRDSAMYRCASSLNRGAQYFGPGTRLLVL.

The chain has TRBV29-1 and TRBJ1-3, with D maybe TRBD1 (6 bases). This CDR3 contains 17 residues. Trimming removed 7 bases from V and 0 bases from J, with 22 bases in between. CDR1 and CDR2 (germline): SQVTM, ANQGSEA. The CDR3 is CSAEEGFDRSSGNTIYF. CDR3 DNA: TGCAGCGCAGAGGAGGGATTTGACAGGAGCTCTGGAAACACCATATATTTT.

The CDR3, as DNA: TGTGCCAGCTCCCCGGGGACTAGCGGGAGTCTCTACGAGCAGTACTTC. Its translation: CASSPGTSGSLYEQYF. The genes are TRBV18 and TRBJ2-7; TRBD2 agrees at 14 bases. The V gene end was trimmed by 6 bases and the J gene end by 3 bases; junction bases not matched to a gene: 7. The CDR3 contains 16 residues. Germline assignment: CDR1 KGHSH and CDR2 LQKENI.

V gene TRBV5-4 combines with J gene TRBJ2-1; tentatively, D is TRBD1 (6 bases). V was cut by 3 bases and J by 10 bases, with 20 bases left in between. Germline V gene lookup returns CDR1 SGHNT and CDR2 YYREEE (reference sequence). The CDR3 runs to 15 residues. The CDR3 region is CASSSQTGSGQEQFF. The CDR3, as DNA: TGTGCCAGCAGCTCTCAGACAGGCTCCGGGCAGGAGCAGTTCTTC.

The chain is built from TRBV5-4 and TRBJ1-1; 10 bases align to TRBD1. The V gene end was trimmed by 4 bases and the J gene end by 3 bases; junction bases not matched to a gene: 3. The CDR3 runs to 14 residues. Germline V gives CDR1 SGHNT, CDR2 YYREEE (reference sequence). Here the CDR3 DNA reads TGTGCCAGCAGCACGGGGACAGGGGACACTGAAGCTTTCTTT. This codes for CASSTGTGDTEAFF.

V gene TRBV7-2 combines with J gene TRBJ2-7, with 8 bases aligning to TRBD1. V was pared by 1 base and J by 4 bases, with 6 bases of the junction left unmatched. The CDR3 sequence is 15 residues long. The germline CDR1 and CDR2 sequences are SGHTA and FQGNSA. The CDR3 DNA is TGTGCCAGCAGCTTAGTACAGGGGGGTGCGTACGAGCAGTACTTC. Its translation: CASSLVQGGAYEQYF. Using reference TRBV7-2 and TRBJ2-7 for the parts outside the CDR3, the full variable domain is GAGVSQSPSNKVTEKGKDVELRCDPISGHTALYWYRQSLGQGLEFLIYFQGNSAPDKSGLPSDRFSAERTGGSVSTLTIQRTQQEDSAVYLCASSLVQGGAYEQYFGPGTRLTVT.

The chain links TRBV28 to TRBJ1-4; no clear D. The CDR3 is made up of 15 amino acids. Trimming shortened V by 2 bases and J by 5 bases, and 12 bases separated the two germline ends. Per the germline V gene, CDR1 is MDHEN and CDR2 is SYDVKM. The chain's CDR3 is CASSLVAAENEKLFF. DNA for the CDR3: TGTGCCAGCAGTTTAGTGGCAGCCGAGAATGAAAAACTGTTTTTT.

V and J are TRBV4-2 and TRBJ1-1; unclear D gene. The CDR3 sequence is 14 residues long. V was clipped by 0 bases and J by 3 bases, with 8 bases between them. Germline values: CDR1 LGHNA, CDR2 YNFKEQ. CDR3 nucleotide sequence: TGTGCCAGCAGCCAAGAGCAAGGGTACACTGAAGCTTTCTTT. Its protein is CASSQEQGYTEAFF.

This clone was detected only a few times. The sample has other DNA sequences that encode this CDR3 too. The chain links TRBV30 to TRBJ2-3, with 7 positions matching TRBD2. Germline loops: CDR1 GTSNPN, CDR2 SVGIG (reference sequence). The CDR3 sequence is 16 residues long. With V trimmed by 4 bases and J by 1 base, 11 bases remained unmatched. The CDR3 region is CAWTSRQRGGTDTQYF. Here the CDR3 DNA reads TGTGCCTGGACCAGCCGCCAGCGGGGAGGCACAGATACGCAGTATTTT.

The chain carries TRBV4-3 and TRBJ1-2; D gene ambiguous. Trimming pared 0 bases from V and 0 bases from J, leaving 11 bases between. The CDR3 consists of 16 residues. The germline V gene has CDR1 LGHNA and CDR2 YSLEER. This CDR3 is CASSQDNGYSNYGYTF. The CDR3 DNA is TGCGCCAGCAGCCAAGATAATGGATACTCTAACTATGGCTACACCTTC.

The chain combines TRBV2 with TRBJ2-2; TRBD1 or TRBD2 may be the D gene (5 bases each). V gave up 6 bases and J gave up 1 base, with 15 bases separating them. This CDR3 is 16 amino acids long. Germline V lookup: CDR1 SNHLY, CDR2 FYNNEI. CDR3 nucleotide sequence: TGTGCCAGCAGGGGAAGAGGGGAGCTGAACACCGGGGAGCTGTTTTTT. Its protein product is CASRGRGELNTGELFF.

For this clone: Relative to the germline gene, one junction end is altered; a read error may explain this. J is TRBJ2-1 and V is TRBV7-7, with 9 bases identical to TRBD1. The CDR3 is made up of 15 amino acids. Germline V gene data show CDR1 as SSHAT and CDR2 as FNYEAQ (reference sequence). The CDR3 region has the DNA TGTGCTAGCAGCTTGGACAGGGGAAGGCTCAATGAGCAGTTCTTC. Its protein product is CASSLDRGRLNEQFF.

This chain links TRBV6-6 with TRBJ2-5; D is possibly TRBD2 (5 bases). The J call may be faulty, since TRBJ2-7 better matches the DNA end. CDR1 and CDR2 from the germline V gene are MNHNY and SVGAGI (reference sequence). The CDR3 runs to 13 residues. The DNA for the CDR3 is TGTGCCAGCAGAAACTCCGGGAACTACGAGCAGTACTTC. Its protein is CASRNSGNYEQYF.

V and J are TRBV29-1 and TRBJ1-5, with 10 bases lining up with TRBD1. Per germline, CDR1 SQVTM and CDR2 ANQGSEA. This CDR3 spans 13 amino acids. The junction had 2 bases not matched to a gene; V was cut back by 6 bases and J by 3 bases. The CDR3 region is CSVGTGVNQPQHF. The DNA of the CDR3 is TGCAGCGTAGGGACAGGGGTCAATCAGCCCCAGCATTTT.

This chain links TRBV7-2 with TRBJ2-5; D unclear. This CDR3 region has 16 residues. V lost 5 bases and J lost 2, with 18 bases in between. Germline CDR1 SGHTA, CDR2 FQGNSA. CDR3 protein: CASSKPLTGRQETQYF. The CDR3, as DNA: TGTGCCAGCAGCAAACCCTTGACGGGCAGACAAGAGACCCAGTACTTC. Filled out from reference TRBV7-2 and TRBJ2-5, the complete variable domain reads GAGVSQSPSNKVTEKGKDVELRCDPISGHTALYWYRQSLGQGLEFLIYFQGNSAPDKSGLPSDRFSAERTGGSVSTLTIQRTQQEDSAVYLCASSKPLTGRQETQYFGPGTRLLVL.

The chain uses TRBV21-1 and TRBJ1-2; the tabulated D call, TRBD1, remains unverified against the DNA. TRBV21-1 is noted as a pseudogene. The CDR3 has 13 amino acids. CDR3 DNA sequence: TGTGCCAGCAGCAGCGGACAGAACTATGGCTACGCCTTC. Protein sequence: CASSSGQNYGYAF.

The chain carries TRBV27 and TRBJ2-1; perhaps TRBD1 as D (5 bases). In germline, CDR1 is MNHEY, CDR2 SMNVEV (reference sequence). The V gene lost 1 base and the J gene lost 7 bases, with 14 bases spanning the gap. The CDR3 has 15 residues. The CDR3 region is CASSLLGEPRNEQFF. The CDR3 bases are TGTGCCAGCAGTTTATTAGGGGAACCGCGGAATGAGCAGTTCTTC.

The CDR3 reads CASSSGTSGGAESTGELFF. As DNA, the CDR3 is TGTGCCAGTAGTAGTGGGACTAGCGGGGGAGCGGAATCCACCGGGGAGCTGTTTTTT. The gene calls are TRBV19 and TRBJ2-2, with TRBD2 matching 14 bases. The V segment lost 4 bases and the J segment 4 bases; nucleotides outside the gene matches: 11. From germline, CDR1 is LNHDA and CDR2 SQIVND (reference sequence). This CDR3 comprises 19 residues.

The rearrangement joins TRBV4-3 to TRBJ1-2; TRBD1 is a possible D gene (5 bases). V lost 1 base to trimming and J lost 1 base, with 7 bases between them. CDR3 length equals 14 residues. Germline CDR1 is LGHNA and CDR2 is YSLEER. The CDR3 loop is CASSQAQGNYGYTF. CDR3 nucleotide sequence: TGCGCCAGCAGCCAAGCCCAGGGTAACTATGGCTACACCTTC.

This chain uses TRBV21-1 with TRBJ2-5; the table's D call of TRBD2 was not tested on the DNA. TRBV21-1 is a known pseudogene. This CDR3 is 16 amino acids long. CDR3 sequence reads: CASSKRGLAGDETQYF. CDR3 nucleotides: TGTGCCAGCAGCAAACGAGGACTAGCGGGAGACGAGACCCAGTACTTC.

This clone was seen only a few times. The chain combines TRBV30 with TRBJ1-1; perhaps TRBD1 as D (6 bases). CDR3 size: 15 residues. Trimming cost V 3 bases and J 0 bases, with 14 bases left between them. The germline V gene encodes CDR1 GTSNPN and CDR2 SVGIG (reference sequence). CDR3 sequence: CAWRLLDRLNTEAFF. CDR3 DNA sequence: TGTGCCTGGAGACTCCTAGACAGGCTGAACACTGAAGCTTTCTTT.

The J gene is TRBJ2-1, the V gene TRBV28; 9 nucleotides line up with TRBD1. V dropped 3 bases and J dropped 2; count of bases not matched to a gene: 5. CDR1 and CDR2 (germline): MDHEN, SYDVKM. CDR3 length: 16 residues. CDR3 protein: CASSFPGTGTYNEQFF. CDR3 DNA sequence: TGTGCCAGCAGTTTCCCCGGGACAGGGACCTACAATGAGCAGTTCTTC.

This rearrangement joins TRBV7-9 to TRBJ1-2; unclear D gene. CDR1 and CDR2 from the germline V gene are SEHNR and FQNEAQ (reference sequence). This CDR3 comprises 14 residues. V was clipped by 2 bases and J by 5 bases, with 12 bases between them. CDR3 in amino acids: CASSLREALYGYTF. CDR3 DNA sequence: TGTGCCAGCAGCTTACGGGAAGCTCTTTATGGCTACACCTTC.